Included here is one T cell receptor (beta chain) sequence, with context. The data stem from a study of blood T cell repertoires in COVID-19. This CDR3 is built from 14 residues. Germline values: CDR1 SGHVS, CDR2 FQNEAQ. Trimming took 4 bases from V and 2 from J; bases not matched to a gene: 2. Libraries were prepared by immunoSEQ multiplex PCR; TCRdb keeps only in-frame clonotypes and omits some of them. Of some 170,000 clones listed, approximately 88% are singletons. Sequencing was done on a sample of peripheral blood. V gene TRBV7-8 combines with J gene TRBJ1-5; 7 nucleotides match TRBD1. The clonotype comes from a woman between 40 and 55 years old with COVID-19, enrolled during active disease. In nucleotides, the CDR3 is TGTGCCAGCAGCTACAGGGGTGGCAATCAGCCCCAGCATTTT. It codes for CASSYRGGNQPQHF.